This record concerns one T cell receptor (beta chain) sequence. Its antigen is not identified. This specimen belongs to a study of CD8 T cells in ankylosing spondylitis. Study findings and constraints: Seemingly characteristic of ankylosing spondylitis blood was a TCR beta motif consisting of several highly homologous variants.

A single record per CDR3 protein comes from TCRdb applying MiXCR to the 5' RACE reads. The top ten hold 0.51% of the sample, which has 700,000 to 850,000 distinct CDR3 sequences, roughly 10% seen once. V was pared by 2 bases and J by 0 bases, with 7 bases between. In germline, CDR1 is KGHSH, CDR2 LQKENI. The CDR3 runs to 14 residues. The sample taken for sequencing was blood, either unsorted or a sorted T cell fraction (not recorded which). The chain combines TRBV18 with TRBJ1-1; no definite D call. This receptor was identified in a male donor with ankylosing spondylitis. This chain's CDR3 is CASSPNGMNTEAFF. The CDR3 DNA follows: TGTGCCAGCTCACCAAACGGCATGAACACTGAAGCTTTCTTT.